This T cell receptor (beta chain) came from a study of monozygotic twins with inflammatory bowel disease. Staff drew a roughly 2.5 ml blood sample from each donor. Germline V gene data show CDR1 as MNHEY and CDR2 as SVGEGT. This CDR3 is built from 16 residues. Study-wide results and caveats: The data gave no support to a single strong IBD-associated signal or clonotype. No detectable difference in repertoire similarity separated concordant from discordant twins, possibly as a result of limited power.

With eight separate reactions per sample, the authors made cDNA. TCRdb re-called the 5' RACE reads; one entry per CDR3 protein, DNA not given. This sample's table has about 380,000 distinct CDR3 sequences. On this clonotype itself: Its specificity is unknown.

This sequence was found in a human donor with ulcerative colitis or Crohn's disease, or a healthy co-twin of an affected twin (not recorded which). The rearrangement uses TRBV6-2 or TRBV6-3 and TRBJ2-7; TCRdb selects TRBD2, and the lack of DNA leaves this call unchecked. What was sequenced was blood. The CDR3: CASSFSPAAGPYEQYF.